Sequencing of this T cell receptor (beta chain) was carried out in a study of T-cell memory formation after mild COVID-19. TCRdb re-derived calls from the 5' RACE reads in MiXCR, one entry per CDR3 protein. The table has around 510,000 distinct CDR3 sequences, 20% to 25% seen once. Sequencing was performed on PBMCs or a T cell subset sorted from them (not recorded which). The TCR comes from an adult woman who had mild COVID-19 (a few samples of this study predate the infection). Cell type and time point are not known.

The DNA of the CDR3 is TGCGCCAGCAGCTTGGGGAAAGGGTATTCCGGCGTTAACTATGGCTACACCTTC. It is translated as CASSLGKGYSGVNYGYTF. This chain connects TRBV5-1 to TRBJ1-2, with D unresolved. V lost 0 bases, J lost 1 base, and 19 bases lay in between. Germline CDR1 is SGHRS and CDR2 is YFSETQ. CDR3 length equals 18 residues.